The 28 T cell receptor beta chains below all came from one sample that was sequenced in a study of shared clonotypes between healthy human individuals. Positive CCR7 selection of CD45RO-negative cells yielded the naive CD8 cells, and terminally differentiated effector memory CD45RA+ cells were excluded. The method was immunoSEQ multiplex PCR; TCRdb's version includes in-frame clones alone and lacks a portion of them. The data hold around 1.9 million clones, with around 93% observed a single time. Sequencing was done on a sample of naive CD8+ T cells from PBMCs. These receptors originate from a man younger than 35 in good health. Some clones in this sample may be carry-over from other donors' samples.

The chain couples TRBV7-6 to TRBJ2-7, with 8 bases identical to TRBD1. The CDR3 runs to 14 residues. The germline CDR1 and CDR2 sequences are SGHVS and FNYEAQ. J gave up 5 bases and V 5 bases, and 8 bases lay outside the gene matches. CDR3 coding DNA: TGTGCCAGCAGCACCTGGACAGGGAATAACGAGCAGTACTTC. It yields the protein CASSTWTGNNEQYF.

The genes are TRBV28 and TRBJ2-7, with D possibly TRBD2 on 6 matching bases. Deletions cut 7 bases from V and 3 bases from J, with 16 bases between. The CDR3 totals 14 residues. CDR1 and CDR2 (germline): MDHEN, SYDVKM. CDR3 bases: TGTGCCAGCACCAGCCTTGGTAGCGGCTACGAGCAGTACTTC. Translating gives CASTSLGSGYEQYF.

The chain recombines TRBV27 with TRBJ2-3; no clear D. Germline CDR1 is MNHEY and CDR2 is SMNVEV (reference sequence). Trimming removed 11 bases at V and 4 bases at J, with 10 bases between. The CDR3 loop spans 11 amino acids. CDR3 sequence reads: CAVAWADTQYF. The DNA of the CDR3 is TGTGCCGTCGCTTGGGCAGATACGCAGTATTTT.

This clone was recorded once. The V and J genes are TRBV2 and TRBJ2-3; 14 bases line up with TRBD2. J lost 2 bases, V lost 4 bases, and 2 bases had no gene match. Per germline, CDR1 SNHLY and CDR2 FYNNEI. The CDR3 has 16 residues. Here the CDR3 DNA reads TGTGCCAGCAGTGTGACTAGCGGGAGGGTCACAGATACGCAGTATTTT. Translating it yields CASSVTSGRVTDTQYF.

V is TRBV30 and J is TRBJ1-1; 7 nucleotides line up with TRBD1. Unmatched junction bases numbered 3, after V lost 5 bases and J lost 6 bases. This CDR3 has 11 residues. CDR1 and CDR2 (germline): GTSNPN, SVGIG (reference sequence). This CDR3 is CAWDRAAEAFF. CDR3 nucleotides: TGTGCCTGGGACAGGGCAGCTGAAGCTTTCTTT.

The CDR3 bases are TGTGCCAGCAGTGGGCGGCTAGAGCAGTACTTC. Protein product: CASSGRLEQYF. J is TRBJ2-7 and V is TRBV28; D gene unclear. The V end lost 5 bases, the J end lost 7 bases, and 9 bases lay between the germline ends. The CDR3 loop spans 11 amino acids. Germline CDR1 and CDR2: MDHEN and SYDVKM.

V usage is TRBV27 and J usage is TRBJ2-7; TRBD1 agrees at 9 bases. Trimming removed 5 bases from V and 11 bases from J; junction bases left unmatched: 10. The CDR3 has 13 amino acids. Germline loops: CDR1 MNHEY, CDR2 SMNVEV (reference sequence). The CDR3 nucleotides read TGTGCCAGCAGTCCCCTTGCGGGACAGGGCGAGTACTTC. Protein: CASSPLAGQGEYF.

The chain combines TRBV29-1 with TRBJ2-1; D is undetermined. In germline, CDR1 is SQVTM, CDR2 ANQGSEA. CDR3 length: 11 residues. V was cut by 3 bases and J by 5 bases, with 5 bases left in between. The CDR3 bases are TGCAGCGTTGAGTGGAACAATGAGCAGTTCTTC. Its protein is CSVEWNNEQFF.

The sample holds one count of this clone. The rearrangement links TRBV6-5 to TRBJ2-7; D not resolved. Germline V CDR1 and CDR2: MNHEY, SVGAGI. V shed 5 bases and J shed 2 bases, with 10 bases lying between them. This CDR3 region has 13 residues. Here the CDR3 reads CASSAFRTYEQYF. The CDR3 region has the DNA TGTGCCAGCAGTGCCTTTCGGACCTACGAGCAGTACTTC.

J is TRBJ2-1 and V is TRBV5-6; 13 nucleotides match TRBD2. After removal of 3 bases from V and 14 bases from J, the junction contained 2 bases not matched to a gene. Germline V CDR1 and CDR2: SGHDT, YYEEEE. This CDR3 spans 12 amino acids. The DNA for the CDR3 is TGTGCCAGCAGCTGGACTAGCGGGAGAGAGTTCTTC. Translating gives CASSWTSGREFF.

This chain links TRBV5-1 with TRBJ2-3, with D possibly being TRBD2 (5 bases). Between the trimmed V and J ends, which lost 4 bases and 4 bases, there was a span of 16 bases. CDR3 length: 15 residues. Per germline, CDR1 SGHRS and CDR2 YFSETQ. The CDR3, as DNA: TGCGCCAGCAGCAAAAGTCGGGAAAAGGCAGATACGCAGTATTTT. This encodes CASSKSREKADTQYF. The whole variable domain, remainder taken from reference TRBV5-1 and TRBJ2-3, is KAGVTQTPRYLIKTRGQQVTLSCSPISGHRSVSWYQQTPGQGLQFLFEYFSETQRNKGNFPGRFSGRQFSNSRSEMNVSTLELGDSALYLCASSKSREKADTQYFGPGTRLTVL.

The rearrangement joins TRBV28 to TRBJ2-1; the match to TRBD2 covers 9 bases. The CDR3 spans 15 residues. Trimming removed 3 bases from V and 4 bases from J; junction bases left unmatched: 4. Germline V lookup: CDR1 MDHEN, CDR2 SYDVKM. DNA of the CDR3: TGTGCCAGCAGTTTGCAGCTAGCGGGGTACAATGAGCAGTTCTTC. This gives the protein CASSLQLAGYNEQFF. The full variable domain, with the rest looked up from reference TRBV28 and TRBJ2-1, is DVKVTQSSRYLVKRTGEKVFLECVQDMDHENMFWYRQDPGLGLRLIYFSYDVKMKEKGDIPEGYSVSREKKERFSLILESASTNQTSMYLCASSLQLAGYNEQFFGPGTRLTVL.

CDR3 coding DNA: TGCGCCAGCAGCCAAGTGTATATCCCGGGACTAGCGGGAGAGCAGTACTTC. It yields the protein CASSQVYIPGLAGEQYF. The genes are TRBV4-3 and TRBJ2-7, with 13 bases that match TRBD2. V trimming: 1 base; J trimming: 7 bases; junction bases outside the gene matches: 10. From germline, CDR1 is LGHNA and CDR2 YSLEER. The CDR3 is 17 amino acids.

This chain connects TRBV2 to TRBJ2-2; D is ambiguous. Germline CDR1 reads SNHLY; CDR2 reads FYNNEI. CDR3 length: 13 residues. The V and J ends lost 7 bases and 5 bases respectively, with 11 bases between them. CDR3 coding DNA: TGTGCCAGCACGGCGGAAGGTACCGGGGAGCTGTTTTTT. It specifies CASTAEGTGELFF.

The chain couples TRBV7-9 to TRBJ2-6, with no clear D. This CDR3 region has 15 residues. CDR1 and CDR2 (germline): SEHNR, FQNEAQ (reference sequence). Trimming took 1 base from V and 0 from J, leaving 4 bases between them. The CDR3 loop is CASSLVYSGANVLTF. DNA for the CDR3: TGTGCCAGCAGCTTAGTTTACTCTGGGGCCAACGTCCTGACTTTC.

The chain has TRBV30 and TRBJ2-1; D is tentatively TRBD1 or TRBD2 (5 bases each). The CDR3 loop spans 15 amino acids. Trimming cost V 1 base and J 8 bases, with 18 bases left between them. The germline gives CDR1 GTSNPN, CDR2 SVGIG (reference sequence). CDR3 DNA sequence: TGTGCCTGGAGTGCTAAAGCGTATCGGGGCGATGAGCAGTTCTTC. Amino acid sequence: CAWSAKAYRGDEQFF.

This chain links TRBV6-5 with TRBJ1-1; 7 nucleotides match TRBD1. Germline CDR1 MNHEY, CDR2 SVGAGI. The trim removed 5 bases at V and 4 bases at J, leaving 10 bases unmatched. CDR3 length: 15 residues. Here the CDR3 reads CASSPRTGGGTEAFF. The CDR3 coding sequence is TGTGCCAGCAGTCCCCGGACAGGTGGGGGCACTGAAGCTTTCTTT.

This sequence joins TRBV4-3 and TRBJ2-7; D not resolved. V shed 0 bases and J shed 0 bases, with 9 bases lying between them. CDR1 and CDR2 from the germline V gene are LGHNA and YSLEER. This CDR3 region has 15 residues. The CDR3 nucleotides are TGCGCCAGCAGCCAAGAAAGGTACAACTCCTACGAGCAGTACTTC. This sequence encodes CASSQERYNSYEQYF.

The chain recombines TRBV7-3 with TRBJ2-7; D is perhaps TRBD2 (6 bases). This CDR3 is built from 15 residues. Germline assignment: CDR1 SGHTA and CDR2 FQGTGA. V lost 2 bases and J 3 bases, leaving 14 bases between the germline ends. The CDR3 region is CASSLAGGDIYEQYF. DNA for the CDR3: TGTGCCAGCAGCTTAGCTGGCGGGGATATCTACGAGCAGTACTTC.

V is TRBV4-3 and J is TRBJ2-2; D may correspond to TRBD1 or TRBD2 (5 bases each). The CDR3 totals 17 residues. The V end lost 4 bases, the J end lost 2 bases, and 17 bases lay between the germline ends. Per germline, CDR1 LGHNA and CDR2 YSLEER. In DNA form, the CDR3 reads TGCGCCAGCAGCCCTAGCTTGAGGGGTCCTAACACCGGGGAGCTGTTTTTT. Amino acids: CASSPSLRGPNTGELFF.

CDR3 region: CSAVTGGPGELFF. CDR3 nucleotides: TGCAGCGCCGTGACAGGGGGCCCCGGGGAGCTGTTTTTT. V and J are TRBV29-1 and TRBJ2-2; 10 nucleotides align to TRBD1. The V gene's germline CDR1 is SQVTM and CDR2 ANQGSEA. After removal of 7 bases from V and 6 bases from J, the junction contained 5 bases not matched to a gene. The CDR3 extends over 13 amino acids.

The chain employs TRBV28 and TRBJ2-7; D is ambiguous. This CDR3 has 14 amino acids. V was shortened by 1 base and J by 3 bases, with 10 bases between the two germline ends. The germline gives CDR1 MDHEN, CDR2 SYDVKM. CDR3 amino acids: CASSLLQELYEQYF. In nucleotides, the CDR3 is TGTGCCAGCAGTTTATTGCAGGAGCTCTACGAGCAGTACTTC.

This rearrangement joins TRBV28 to TRBJ2-7, with a weak D call TRBD2 (6 bases). Trimming removed 5 bases at V and 2 bases at J, with 19 bases between. The germline V gene has CDR1 MDHEN and CDR2 SYDVKM. This CDR3 spans 16 amino acids. CDR3 DNA sequence: TGTGCCAGCAGTCCTCAAGCGCGGGACCGCCCCTACGAGCAGTACTTC. Translated: CASSPQARDRPYEQYF.

The gene calls are TRBV28 and TRBJ1-1, with D hard to call. The length of the CDR3 is 16 residues. Germline V gives CDR1 MDHEN, CDR2 SYDVKM. Deletions cut 3 bases from V and 0 bases from J, with 14 bases between. The CDR3 bases are TGTGCCAGCAGTTTGGCCGGAGAACTTATGAACACTGAAGCTTTCTTT. The encoded protein is CASSLAGELMNTEAFF.

As for this clone: In the same sample, other DNA sequences code for this CDR3. The J gene is TRBJ2-1, the V gene TRBV7-9, with 7 nucleotides matching TRBD1. Germline CDR1 and CDR2: SEHNR and FQNEAQ (reference sequence). J gave up 3 bases and V 1 base, and 0 bases lay outside the gene matches. CDR3 size: 14 residues. Here the CDR3 reads CASSLGTGYNEQFF. In DNA, the CDR3 is TGTGCCAGCAGCTTAGGGACAGGCTACAATGAGCAGTTCTTC.

Worth noting for this clone: Other DNA sequences within the sample encode an identical CDR3. The rearrangement links TRBV7-9 to TRBJ1-3; D unresolved. Looked up from germline, CDR1 is SEHNR and CDR2 is FQNEAQ (reference sequence). The CDR3 spans 12 residues. V shed 4 bases and J shed 6 bases, with 7 bases lying between them. The CDR3, as DNA: TGTGCCAGCAGCTCCGGCCTAAACACCATATATTTT. It translates to CASSSGLNTIYF.

This chain joins TRBV7-8 and TRBJ1-1; 11 bases are a match to TRBD1. CDR3 length: 17 amino acids. Germline values: CDR1 SGHVS, CDR2 FQNEAQ. V lost 4 bases and J lost 3; bases outside the gene matches: 10. CDR3 bases: TGTGCCAGCAGCTCCCGGGACAGGGGGGTTATTGACACTGAAGCTTTCTTT. It specifies CASSSRDRGVIDTEAFF.

This clone came up once. The chain uses TRBV21-1 and TRBJ2-7; TRBD2, the D gene given by the table, was not confirmed from the DNA. TRBV21-1 is labeled a pseudogene. The CDR3 extends over 17 amino acids. The CDR3 region has the DNA TGTGCCAGCACCCCACTCGGACTGAAACGCAGACCGTACGAGCAGTACTTC. This gives the protein CASTPLGLKRRPYEQYF.